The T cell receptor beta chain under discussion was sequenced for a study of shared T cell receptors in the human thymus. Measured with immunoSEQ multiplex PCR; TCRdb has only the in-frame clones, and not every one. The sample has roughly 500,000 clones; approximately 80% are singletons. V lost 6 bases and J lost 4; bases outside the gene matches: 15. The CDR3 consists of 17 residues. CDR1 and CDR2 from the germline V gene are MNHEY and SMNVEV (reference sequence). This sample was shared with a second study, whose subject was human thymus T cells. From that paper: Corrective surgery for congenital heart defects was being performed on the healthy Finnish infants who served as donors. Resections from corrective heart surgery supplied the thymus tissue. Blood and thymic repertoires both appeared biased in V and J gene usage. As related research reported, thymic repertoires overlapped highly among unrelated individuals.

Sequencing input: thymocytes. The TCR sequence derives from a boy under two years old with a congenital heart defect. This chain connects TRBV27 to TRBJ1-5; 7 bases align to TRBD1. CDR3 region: CASRPTGTLRRNQPQHF. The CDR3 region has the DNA TGTGCCAGCAGACCGACAGGGACCCTACGTCGGAATCAGCCCCAGCATTTT.